Each of the 23 T cell receptor beta chains below was sequenced from the same sample in a study of CD8+ T cells in alopecia areata. RNA was isolated and reverse transcribed to cDNA, the sequencing template. Generated by immunoSEQ multiplex PCR, the TCRdb table keeps only in-frame clones and is missing some. The sample carries 250,000 to 350,000 clones, about three fifths recorded once. Sample treatment: oral pan-JAK inhibitor, 5-10 mg twice daily. Sample: CD4+ T cells sorted from blood, taken around week 54, from a patient treated with tofacitinib. These TCRs come from a human donor with alopecia areata.

The rearrangement links TRBV6-1 to TRBJ1-2, with D maybe TRBD1 (6 bases). This CDR3 has 15 residues. The V gene's germline CDR1 is MNHNS and CDR2 SASEGT. Trimming left V 7 bases short and J 5 bases short, with 20 bases between. The CDR3 is CASTQVSGARYGYTF. The CDR3 bases are TGTGCCAGCACCCAAGTATCGGGGGCAAGATATGGCTACACCTTC.

The rearrangement joins TRBV4-3 to TRBJ1-4; D is unresolved. The CDR3 contains 14 residues. Trimming left V 1 base short and J 8 bases short, with 11 bases between. The V gene's germline CDR1 is LGHNA and CDR2 YSLEER. The CDR3 sequence is CASSQGREGEKLFF. In DNA form, the CDR3 reads TGCGCCAGCAGCCAAGGCCGGGAGGGAGAAAAACTGTTTTTT.

The table lists this clone with a few counts. This chain links TRBV9 with TRBJ2-7, with a possible D match to TRBD1 (6 bases). The germline CDR1 and CDR2 sequences are SGDLS and YYNGEE. V was cut by 4 bases and J by 4 bases, with 12 bases left in between. The CDR3 is 13 residues long. The CDR3 is CASSQTGLYEQYF. CDR3 nucleotides: TGTGCCAGCAGCCAAACAGGGTTGTACGAGCAGTACTTC.

The sample holds one count of this clone. The sample holds other DNA sequences that translate to the same CDR3. CDR3 bases: TGCAGCGGCAACAGGGGTCTCCAAGAGACCCAGTACTTC. Residues: CSGNRGLQETQYF. The chain has TRBV29-1 and TRBJ2-5; TRBD1 matches 7 bases. The CDR3 is made up of 13 amino acids. Per the germline V gene, CDR1 is SQVTM and CDR2 is ANQGSEA. The junction had 6 bases not matched to a gene; V was cut back by 7 bases and J by 1 base.

There are a few counts of this clone. The gene calls are TRBV29-1 and TRBJ1-1; D is perhaps TRBD1 (6 bases). The CDR3 sequence is 13 residues long. V was pared by 2 bases and J by 2 bases, with 9 bases between. Germline CDR1 SQVTM, CDR2 ANQGSEA. The CDR3 here is CSVELGQNTEAFF. CDR3 sequence (DNA): TGCAGCGTTGAATTGGGACAAAACACTGAAGCTTTCTTT.

The rearrangement joins TRBV5-1 to TRBJ2-1, with a tentative D call TRBD1 (5 bases). The CDR3 is made up of 13 amino acids. Germline CDR1 and CDR2: SGHRS and YFSETQ. The ends were cut back, 4 bases at V and 7 bases at J, with 12 bases in the middle. The CDR3 coding sequence is TGCGCCAGCAGCGTGACTCAGGGTAATGAGCAGTTCTTC. This gives the protein CASSVTQGNEQFF.

This clone has just a few counts. V and J are TRBV7-2 and TRBJ2-5, with unresolved D. V was pared by 1 base and J by 2 bases, with 8 bases between. Germline CDR1 and CDR2: SGHTA and FQGNSA. The CDR3 is 14 amino acids. The CDR3 DNA is TGTGCCAGCAGCTTAGGGGCCGCTCAAGAGACCCAGTACTTC. Translated, it gives CASSLGAAQETQYF. Complete variable domain (other parts from reference TRBV7-2 and TRBJ2-5): GAGVSQSPSNKVTEKGKDVELRCDPISGHTALYWYRQSLGQGLEFLIYFQGNSAPDKSGLPSDRFSAERTGGSVSTLTIQRTQQEDSAVYLCASSLGAAQETQYFGPGTRLLVL.

The chain couples TRBV15 to TRBJ2-7; D is perhaps TRBD2 (5 bases). This CDR3 has 15 amino acids. Germline CDR1 LNHNV, CDR2 YYDKDF (reference sequence). Trimming cost V 3 bases and J 2 bases, with 14 bases left between them. CDR3 region: CATSREVGFPYEQYF. The CDR3 DNA reads TGTGCCACCAGCAGGGAGGTAGGGTTCCCCTACGAGCAGTACTTC.

The CDR3 bases are TGCAGTGCTAGAAGGTCTGATCCCCAGTACTTC. Residues: CSARRSDPQYF. V usage is TRBV20-1 and J usage is TRBJ2-5; the D is unclear. The germline gives CDR1 DFQATT, CDR2 SNEGSKA (reference sequence). Trimming stripped 2 bases from V and 9 bases from J, with 10 bases between. The CDR3 totals 11 residues.

This clone was found a few times. The genes are TRBV29-1 and TRBJ2-1, with D tentatively TRBD2 (7 bases). The length of the CDR3 is 15 residues. CDR1 SQVTM and CDR2 ANQGSEA come from the germline V gene. The V end was cut by 4 bases, the J end by 5 bases, with 18 bases between. This chain's CDR3 is CSVASGGGRNNEQFF. Written as DNA, the CDR3 is TGCAGCGTTGCTTCTGGGGGGGGCCGAAACAATGAGCAGTTCTTC.

The CDR3 protein is CAWMPGTSLAETQYF. The CDR3 region has the DNA TGTGCCTGGATGCCTGGGACTAGCCTGGCGGAGACCCAGTACTTC. The chain combines TRBV30 with TRBJ2-5, with 9 bases aligning to TRBD2. Per germline, CDR1 GTSNPN and CDR2 SVGIG (reference sequence). The CDR3 covers 15 residues. V was pared by 4 bases and J by 5 bases, with 11 bases of the junction left unmatched.

The chain is built from TRBV7-8 and TRBJ1-1; D uncertain. The germline V gene encodes CDR1 SGHVS and CDR2 FQNEAQ. The CDR3 is made up of 16 amino acids. V was trimmed by 0 bases and J by 1 base, leaving 12 bases between them. The CDR3 sequence is CASSLARLRRNTEAFF. DNA for the CDR3: TGTGCCAGCAGCTTAGCGAGGTTGAGACGGAACACTGAAGCTTTCTTT.

V and J are TRBV25-1 and TRBJ2-5; TRBD2 matches at 7 bases. Germline loops: CDR1 MGHDK, CDR2 SYGVNS. J was trimmed by 1 base and V by 2 bases; bases with no gene match: 4. CDR3 size: 15 residues. Here the CDR3 DNA reads TGTGCCAGCAGTGAAAACTGGGGGGGCCAAGAGACCCAGTACTTC. Protein sequence: CASSENWGGQETQYF.

This clone was counted many times. This chain links TRBV13 with TRBJ1-1, with 8 bases fitting TRBD1. Trimming at V came to 2 bases and at J to 6 bases, leaving 8 bases not matched to a gene. Germline lookup yields CDR1 PRHDT and CDR2 FYEKMQ (reference sequence). The CDR3 is 15 residues long. CDR3 bases: TGTGCCAGCAGCTTACCCCAGGGGGCTGGCGCTGAAGCTTTCTTT. The encoded protein is CASSLPQGAGAEAFF.

The gene calls are TRBV6-6 and TRBJ2-3; D uncertain. Germline CDR1 MNHNY, CDR2 SVGAGI (reference sequence). The V and J ends lost 7 bases and 3 bases respectively, with 14 bases between them. The length of the CDR3 is 14 residues. This CDR3 is CASTYTVRTDTQYF. CDR3 sequence (DNA): TGTGCCAGCACATATACAGTGAGGACAGATACGCAGTATTTT.

The rearrangement uses TRBV7-2 and TRBJ2-3, with D perhaps assigned TRBD1 or TRBD2 (6 bases each). Trimming removed 2 bases from V and 3 bases from J, with 12 bases in between. Germline assignment: CDR1 SGHTA and CDR2 FQGNSA. The CDR3 extends over 15 amino acids. DNA of the CDR3: TGTGCCAGCAGCTTAAGCAGGGGAGGAACAGATACGCAGTATTTT. This encodes CASSLSRGGTDTQYF.

V gene TRBV6-5 combines with J gene TRBJ1-2; D gene ambiguous. Germline loops: CDR1 MNHEY, CDR2 SVGAGI. V gave up 6 bases and J gave up 4 bases, with 12 bases separating them. The CDR3 spans 13 residues. The DNA of the CDR3 is TGTGCCAGCAGCCCCGGGGTCCTCTATGGCTACACCTTC. This translates into CASSPGVLYGYTF.

This clone was seen more than once but under ten times. The chain employs TRBV6-5 and TRBJ1-5; D is perhaps TRBD1 (6 bases). CDR3 length: 16 residues. Germline V gene data show CDR1 as MNHEY and CDR2 as SVGAGI. Between the trimmed V and J ends, which lost 2 bases and 6 bases, there was a span of 17 bases. CDR3 DNA: TGTGCCAGCAGTTACGAGGGACATAGGGCGGTTCAGCCCCAGCATTTT. Translation gives CASSYEGHRAVQPQHF.

The chain joins TRBV7-3 to TRBJ2-3; the D is unclear. Looked up from germline, CDR1 is SGHTA and CDR2 is FQGTGA. The V end was cut by 5 bases, the J end by 4 bases, with 16 bases between. This CDR3 region has 15 residues. CDR3 DNA sequence: TGTGCCAGCAGCCCCTATGAGTCAAGGGCAGATACGCAGTATTTT. Encoded protein: CASSPYESRADTQYF.

This clone has only a few counts. V usage is TRBV25-1 and J usage is TRBJ1-5, with D possibly TRBD1 on 6 matching bases. Per germline, CDR1 MGHDK and CDR2 SYGVNS. Deletions cut 1 base from V and 4 bases from J, with 11 bases between. CDR3 length equals 15 residues. CDR3 protein: CASSEFRGENQPQHF. CDR3 DNA: TGTGCCAGCAGTGAATTCAGGGGAGAGAATCAGCCCCAGCATTTT.

This clone was observed a handful of times. Other DNA variants within this sample encode the same CDR3. The chain couples TRBV29-1 to TRBJ2-7; D is unresolved. The V gene lost 4 bases and the J gene lost 0 bases, with 4 bases spanning the gap. The CDR3 is 11 amino acids. The V gene's germline CDR1 is SQVTM and CDR2 ANQGSEA. The CDR3 sequence: CSVASSYEQYF. Written as DNA, the CDR3 is TGCAGCGTTGCCTCCTCCTACGAGCAGTACTTC.

This clone was counted only a few times. The chain carries TRBV19 and TRBJ2-2; a weak D match, TRBD1 (6 bases). From germline, CDR1 is LNHDA and CDR2 SQIVND (reference sequence). CDR3 length: 16 residues. V was pared by 3 bases and J by 3 bases, with 14 bases between. CDR3 coding DNA: TGTGCCAGTAGTATGTTAACAGGGTGGGACACCGGGGAGCTGTTTTTT. Residues: CASSMLTGWDTGELFF.

The rearrangement joins TRBV29-1 to TRBJ2-1, with TRBD1 as a possible D gene (7 bases). V dropped 4 bases and J dropped 7 bases, with 11 bases sitting between them. The CDR3 is 12 residues long. Germline V lookup: CDR1 SQVTM, CDR2 ANQGSEA. Here the CDR3 reads CSVVQGGNEQFF. The DNA of the CDR3 is TGCAGCGTTGTCCAGGGGGGAAATGAGCAGTTCTTC.